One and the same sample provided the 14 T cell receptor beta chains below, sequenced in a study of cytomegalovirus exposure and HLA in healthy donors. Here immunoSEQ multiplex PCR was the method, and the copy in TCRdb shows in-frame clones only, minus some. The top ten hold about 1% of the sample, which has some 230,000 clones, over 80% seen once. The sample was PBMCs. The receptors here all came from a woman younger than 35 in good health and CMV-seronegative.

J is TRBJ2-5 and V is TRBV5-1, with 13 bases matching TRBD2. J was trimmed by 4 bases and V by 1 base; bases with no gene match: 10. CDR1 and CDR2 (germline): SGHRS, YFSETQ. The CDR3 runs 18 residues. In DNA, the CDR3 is TGCGCCAGCAGCTTGTTACTAGCGGGAGGGTTCACCCCAGAGACCCAGTACTTC. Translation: CASSLLLAGGFTPETQYF.

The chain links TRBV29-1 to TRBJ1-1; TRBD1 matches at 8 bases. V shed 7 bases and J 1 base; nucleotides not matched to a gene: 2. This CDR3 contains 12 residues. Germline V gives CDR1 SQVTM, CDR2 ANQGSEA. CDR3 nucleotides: TGCAGCGCGGACAGGGAGAACACTGAAGCTTTCTTT. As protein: CSADRENTEAFF. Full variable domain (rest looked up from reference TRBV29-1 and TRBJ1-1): SAVISQKPSRDICQRGTSLTIQCQVDSQVTMMFWYRQQPGQSLTLIATANQGSEATYESGFVIDKFPISRPNLTFSTLTVSNMSPEDSSIYLCSADRENTEAFFGQGTRLTVV.

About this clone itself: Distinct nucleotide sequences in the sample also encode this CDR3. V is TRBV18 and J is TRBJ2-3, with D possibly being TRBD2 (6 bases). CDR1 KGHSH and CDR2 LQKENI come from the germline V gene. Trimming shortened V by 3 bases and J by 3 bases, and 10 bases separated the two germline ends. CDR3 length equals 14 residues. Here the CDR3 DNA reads TGTGCCAGCTCACCGGTCGGGAGTACAGATACGCAGTATTTT. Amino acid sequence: CASSPVGSTDTQYF.

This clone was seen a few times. CDR3 in amino acids: CASSFRDSPLHF. The CDR3 DNA is TGTGCCAGCAGCTTTCGTGATTCACCCCTCCACTTT. The rearrangement joins TRBV7-8 to TRBJ1-6; D call uncertain. Germline V gene sequence: CDR1 SGHVS, CDR2 FQNEAQ. The CDR3 runs 12 residues. Trimming cost V 3 bases and J 8 bases, with 5 bases left between them.

The CDR3 is CASSLSTPGGRSPLHF. For the CDR3, the DNA is TGTGCCAGCAGTTTATCAACGCCAGGGGGGAGATCACCCCTCCACTTT. This chain joins TRBV27 and TRBJ1-6; 7 nucleotides agree with TRBD1. V was clipped by 0 bases and J by 10 bases; unmatched bases: 9. The CDR3 length is 16 residues. Germline CDR1 MNHEY, CDR2 SMNVEV (reference sequence).

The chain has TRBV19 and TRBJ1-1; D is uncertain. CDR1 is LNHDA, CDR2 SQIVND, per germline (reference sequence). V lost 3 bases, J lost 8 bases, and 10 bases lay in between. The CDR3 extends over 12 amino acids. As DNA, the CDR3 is TGTGCCAGTAGTATGGTACAGACCGAAGCTTTCTTT. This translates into CASSMVQTEAFF.

Written as DNA, the CDR3 is TGTGCCAGCAAACTAGCGGGCACAGATACGCAGTATTTT. Its protein product is CASKLAGTDTQYF. The chain recombines TRBV6-5 with TRBJ2-3, with TRBD2 identical over 8 bases. V lost 7 bases and J lost 1; bases outside the gene matches: 1. Germline CDR1 reads MNHEY; CDR2 reads SVGAGI. This CDR3 has 13 amino acids.

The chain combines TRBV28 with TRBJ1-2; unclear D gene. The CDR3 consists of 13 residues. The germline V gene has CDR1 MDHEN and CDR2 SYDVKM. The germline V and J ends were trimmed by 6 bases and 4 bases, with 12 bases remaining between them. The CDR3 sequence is CASSLVRGYGYTF. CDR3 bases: TGTGCCAGCAGCCTCGTTCGGGGCTATGGCTACACCTTC.

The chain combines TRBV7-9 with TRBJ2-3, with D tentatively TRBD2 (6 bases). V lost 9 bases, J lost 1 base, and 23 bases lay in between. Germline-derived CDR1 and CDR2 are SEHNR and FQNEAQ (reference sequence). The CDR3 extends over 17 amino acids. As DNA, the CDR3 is TGTGCCAGTAGGGACCAAAGTCGGCGGGAAGGCACAGATACGCAGTATTTT. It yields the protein CASRDQSRREGTDTQYF.

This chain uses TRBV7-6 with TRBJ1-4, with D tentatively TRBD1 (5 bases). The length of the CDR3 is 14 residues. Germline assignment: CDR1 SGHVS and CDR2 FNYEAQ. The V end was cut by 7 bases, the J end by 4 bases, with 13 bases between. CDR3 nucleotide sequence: TGTGCCAGCACCGATGGGGGGGGTAATGAAAAACTGTTTTTT. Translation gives CASTDGGGNEKLFF.

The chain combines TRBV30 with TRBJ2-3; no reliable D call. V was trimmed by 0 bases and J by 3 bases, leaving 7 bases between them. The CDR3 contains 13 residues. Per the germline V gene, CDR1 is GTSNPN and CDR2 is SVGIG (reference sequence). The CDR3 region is CAWSVVETDTQYF. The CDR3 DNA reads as TGTGCCTGGAGTGTAGTAGAGACAGATACGCAGTATTTT.

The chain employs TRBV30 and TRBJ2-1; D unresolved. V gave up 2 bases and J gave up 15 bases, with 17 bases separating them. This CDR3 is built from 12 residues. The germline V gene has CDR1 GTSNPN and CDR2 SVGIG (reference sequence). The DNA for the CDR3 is TGTGCCTGGAGTTGGGCCGCCGGTGGTGGGTTCTTC. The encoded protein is CAWSWAAGGGFF.

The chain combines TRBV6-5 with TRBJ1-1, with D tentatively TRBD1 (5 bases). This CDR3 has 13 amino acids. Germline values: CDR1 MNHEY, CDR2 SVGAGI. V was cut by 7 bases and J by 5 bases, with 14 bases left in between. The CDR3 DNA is TGTGCCAGCACCATAGGCGGGACGACTGAAGCTTTCTTT. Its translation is CASTIGGTTEAFF.

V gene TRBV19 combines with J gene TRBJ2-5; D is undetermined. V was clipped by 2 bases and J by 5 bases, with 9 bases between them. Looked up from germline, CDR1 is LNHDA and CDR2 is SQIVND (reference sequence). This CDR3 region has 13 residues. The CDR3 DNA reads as TGTGCCAGTAGTATACGTTTCTTGGAGACCCAGTACTTC. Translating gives CASSIRFLETQYF.